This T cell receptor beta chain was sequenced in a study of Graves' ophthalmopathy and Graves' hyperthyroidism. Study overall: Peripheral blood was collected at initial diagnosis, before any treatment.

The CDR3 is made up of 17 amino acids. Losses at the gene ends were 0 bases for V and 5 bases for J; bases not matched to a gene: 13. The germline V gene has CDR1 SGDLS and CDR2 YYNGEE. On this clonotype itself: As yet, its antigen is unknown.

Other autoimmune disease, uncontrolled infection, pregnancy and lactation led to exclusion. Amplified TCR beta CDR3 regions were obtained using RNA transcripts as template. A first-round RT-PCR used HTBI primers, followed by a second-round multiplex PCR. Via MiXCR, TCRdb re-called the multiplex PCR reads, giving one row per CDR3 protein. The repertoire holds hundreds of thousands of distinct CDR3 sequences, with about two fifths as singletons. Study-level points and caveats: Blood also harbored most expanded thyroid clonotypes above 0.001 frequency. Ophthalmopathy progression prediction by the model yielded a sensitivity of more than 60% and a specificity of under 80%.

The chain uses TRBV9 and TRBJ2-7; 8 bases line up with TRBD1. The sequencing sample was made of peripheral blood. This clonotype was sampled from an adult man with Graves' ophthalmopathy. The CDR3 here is CASSVATAGQGDHEQYF. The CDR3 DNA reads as TGTGCCAGCAGCGTAGCTACAGCCGGACAGGGTGACCACGAGCAGTACTTC.